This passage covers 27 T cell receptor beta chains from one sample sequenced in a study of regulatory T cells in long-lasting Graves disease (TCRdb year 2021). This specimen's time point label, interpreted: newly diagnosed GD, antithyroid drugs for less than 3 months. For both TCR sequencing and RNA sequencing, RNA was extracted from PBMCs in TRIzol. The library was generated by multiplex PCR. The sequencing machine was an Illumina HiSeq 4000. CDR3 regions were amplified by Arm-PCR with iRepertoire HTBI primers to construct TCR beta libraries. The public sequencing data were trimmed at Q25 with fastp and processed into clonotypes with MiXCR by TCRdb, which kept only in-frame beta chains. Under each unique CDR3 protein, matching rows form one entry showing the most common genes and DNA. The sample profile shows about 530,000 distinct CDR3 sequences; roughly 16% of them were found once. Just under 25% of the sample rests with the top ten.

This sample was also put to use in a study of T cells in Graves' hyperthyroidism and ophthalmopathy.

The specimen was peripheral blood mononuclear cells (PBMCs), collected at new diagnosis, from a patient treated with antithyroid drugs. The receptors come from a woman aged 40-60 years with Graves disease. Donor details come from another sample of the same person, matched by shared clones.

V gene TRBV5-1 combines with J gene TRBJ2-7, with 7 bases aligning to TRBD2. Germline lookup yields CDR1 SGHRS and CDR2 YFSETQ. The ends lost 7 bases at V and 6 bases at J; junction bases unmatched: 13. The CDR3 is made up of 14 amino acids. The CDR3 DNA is TGCGCCAGCCACTGGAGGGAGGGCCAAGGCGAGCAGTACTTC. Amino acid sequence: CASHWREGQGEQYF.

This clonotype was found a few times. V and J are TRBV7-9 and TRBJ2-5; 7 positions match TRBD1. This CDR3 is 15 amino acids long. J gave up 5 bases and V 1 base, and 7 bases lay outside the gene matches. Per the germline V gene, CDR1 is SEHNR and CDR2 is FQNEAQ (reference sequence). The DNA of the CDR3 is TGTGCCAGCAGCTTAGGGACAGGTCAAGGGGAGACCCAGTACTTC. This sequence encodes CASSLGTGQGETQYF.

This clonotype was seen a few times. CDR3 coding DNA: TGTGCCAGCAGTTCTACGAGGACAGGGGGCAACACCGGGGAGCTGTTTTTT. Its protein is CASSSTRTGGNTGELFF. This chain joins TRBV3-1 and TRBJ2-2; 11 nucleotides match TRBD1. This CDR3 comprises 17 residues. The J segment lost 2 bases and the V segment lost 6 bases, leaving 8 bases of the junction unmatched. CDR1 is LGHDT, CDR2 YNNKEL, per germline (reference sequence).

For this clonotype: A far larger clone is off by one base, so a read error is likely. This CDR3 is CASSQNTEALF. CDR3 DNA sequence: TGTGCCAGCAGCCAGAACACTGAAGCTCTCTTT. The rearrangement joins TRBV6-1 to TRBJ1-1; unclear D gene. CDR1 MNHNS and CDR2 SASEGT come from the germline V gene. The CDR3 totals 11 residues.

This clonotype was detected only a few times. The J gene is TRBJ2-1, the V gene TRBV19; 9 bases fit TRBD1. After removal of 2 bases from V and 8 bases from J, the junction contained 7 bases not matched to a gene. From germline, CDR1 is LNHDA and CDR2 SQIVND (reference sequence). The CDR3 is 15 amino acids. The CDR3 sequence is CASSINRGDRDEQFF. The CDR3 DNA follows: TGTGCCAGTAGTATAAACAGGGGGGACAGGGATGAGCAGTTCTTC.

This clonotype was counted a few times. In nucleotides, the CDR3 is TGTGCCAGCTCACCCAGGGGAGCCGGTATAGGCAATCAGCCCCAGCATTTT. This sequence encodes CASSPRGAGIGNQPQHF. The chain links TRBV18 to TRBJ1-5, with D perhaps TRBD1 (6 bases). Germline-derived CDR1 and CDR2 are KGHSH and LQKENI. This CDR3 spans 17 amino acids. Trimming took 3 bases from V and 2 from J, leaving 17 bases between them. Filled out from reference TRBV18 and TRBJ1-5, the complete variable domain reads NAGVMQNPRHLVRRRGQEARLRCSPMKGHSHVYWYRQLPEEGLKFMVYLQKENIIDESGMPKERFSAEFPKEGPSILRIQQVVRGDSAAYFCASSPRGAGIGNQPQHFGDGTRLSIL.

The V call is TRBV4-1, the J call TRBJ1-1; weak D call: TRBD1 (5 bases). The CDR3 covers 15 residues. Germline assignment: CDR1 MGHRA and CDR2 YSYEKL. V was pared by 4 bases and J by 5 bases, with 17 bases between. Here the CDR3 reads CASSPHKVGGTEAFF. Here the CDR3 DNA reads TGCGCCAGCAGCCCCCACAAGGTGGGGGGGACTGAAGCTTTCTTT.

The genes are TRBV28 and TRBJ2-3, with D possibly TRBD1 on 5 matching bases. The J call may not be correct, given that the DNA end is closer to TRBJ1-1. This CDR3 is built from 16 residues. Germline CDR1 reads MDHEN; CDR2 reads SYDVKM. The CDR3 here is CASSPFGRDLNTEAFF. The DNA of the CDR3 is TGTGCCAGCAGTCCCTTCGGGAGGGACCTGAACACTGAAGCTTTCTTT.

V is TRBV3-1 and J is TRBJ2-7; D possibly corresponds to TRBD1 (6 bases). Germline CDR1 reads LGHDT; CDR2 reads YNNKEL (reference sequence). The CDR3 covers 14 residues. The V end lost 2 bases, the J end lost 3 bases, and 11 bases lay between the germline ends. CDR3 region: CASSQRDMGYEQYF. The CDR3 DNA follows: TGTGCCAGCAGCCAACGGGACATGGGCTACGAGCAGTACTTC.

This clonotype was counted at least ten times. The CDR3: CSARDVAYGYTF. CDR3 DNA: TGCAGTGCTAGAGATGTGGCCTATGGCTACACCTTC. The V and J genes are TRBV20-1 and TRBJ1-2, with D uncertain. CDR1 and CDR2 (germline): DFQATT, SNEGSKA (reference sequence). This CDR3 is 12 amino acids long. Trimming stripped 0 bases from V and 4 bases from J, with 6 bases between.

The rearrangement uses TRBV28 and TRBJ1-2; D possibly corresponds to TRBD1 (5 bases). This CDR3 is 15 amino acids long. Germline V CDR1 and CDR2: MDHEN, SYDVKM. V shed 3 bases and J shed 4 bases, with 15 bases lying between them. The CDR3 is CASSFAGTASYGYTF. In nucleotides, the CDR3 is TGTGCCAGCAGTTTTGCCGGGACCGCCAGCTATGGCTACACCTTC.

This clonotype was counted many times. The CDR3 DNA reads as TGCAGCGTTGAAGAGGCGGGGGGCCCCCACAATGAGCAGTTCTTC. Translated: CSVEEAGGPHNEQFF. This chain links TRBV29-1 with TRBJ2-1, with 8 positions matching TRBD2. The V gene end was trimmed by 0 bases and the J gene end by 5 bases; junction bases not matched to a gene: 6. The germline gives CDR1 SQVTM, CDR2 ANQGSEA. The CDR3 runs 15 residues.

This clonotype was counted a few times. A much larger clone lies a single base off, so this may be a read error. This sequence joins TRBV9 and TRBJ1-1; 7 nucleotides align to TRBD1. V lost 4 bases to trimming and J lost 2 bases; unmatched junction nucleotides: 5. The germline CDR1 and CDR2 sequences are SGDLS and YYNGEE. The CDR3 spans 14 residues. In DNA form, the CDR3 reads TGTGCCAGCAGCAAACGACAGGGAAACACTGAAGCTTTCTTT. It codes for CASSKRQGNTEAFF.

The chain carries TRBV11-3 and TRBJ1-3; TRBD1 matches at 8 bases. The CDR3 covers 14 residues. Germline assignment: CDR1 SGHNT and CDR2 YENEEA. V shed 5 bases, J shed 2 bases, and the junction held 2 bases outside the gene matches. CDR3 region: CASSRGQAGNTIYF. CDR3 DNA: TGTGCCAGCAGCCGGGGACAGGCTGGAAACACCATATATTTT.

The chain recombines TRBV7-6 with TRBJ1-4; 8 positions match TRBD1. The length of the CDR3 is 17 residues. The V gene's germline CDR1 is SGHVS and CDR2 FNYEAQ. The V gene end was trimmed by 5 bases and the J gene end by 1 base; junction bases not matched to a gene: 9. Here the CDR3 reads CASSGLGQGGTNEKLFF. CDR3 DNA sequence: TGTGCCAGCAGCGGGCTTGGACAGGGAGGAACTAATGAAAAACTGTTTTTT.

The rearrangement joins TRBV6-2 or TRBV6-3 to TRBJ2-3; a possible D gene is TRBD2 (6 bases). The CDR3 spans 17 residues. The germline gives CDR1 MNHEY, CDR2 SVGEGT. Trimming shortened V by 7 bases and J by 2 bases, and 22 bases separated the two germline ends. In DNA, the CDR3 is TGTGCCAGCACTCAACGAACGGGACTTCCCCCCACAGATACGCAGTATTTT. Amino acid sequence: CASTQRTGLPPTDTQYF.

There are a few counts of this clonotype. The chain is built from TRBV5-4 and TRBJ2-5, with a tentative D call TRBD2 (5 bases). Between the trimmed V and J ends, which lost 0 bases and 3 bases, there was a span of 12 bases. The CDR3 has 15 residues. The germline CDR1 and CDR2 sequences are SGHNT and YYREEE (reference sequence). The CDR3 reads CASSLAPVREETQYF. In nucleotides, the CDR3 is TGTGCCAGCAGCTTGGCCCCGGTGAGGGAAGAGACCCAGTACTTC.

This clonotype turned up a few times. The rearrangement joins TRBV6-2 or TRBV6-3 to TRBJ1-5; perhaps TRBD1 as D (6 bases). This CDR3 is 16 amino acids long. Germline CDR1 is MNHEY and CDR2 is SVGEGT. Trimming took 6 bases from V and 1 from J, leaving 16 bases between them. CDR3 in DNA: TGTGCCAGCAGGGAGCTATTCAGGGGAAGCAATCAGCCCCAGCATTTT. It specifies CASRELFRGSNQPQHF.

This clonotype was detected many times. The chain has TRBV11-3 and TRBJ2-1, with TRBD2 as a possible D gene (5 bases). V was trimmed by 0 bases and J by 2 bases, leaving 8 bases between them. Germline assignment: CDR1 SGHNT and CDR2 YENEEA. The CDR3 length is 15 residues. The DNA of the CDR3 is TGTGCCAGCAGCTTAGAACGGGGAGCCTACAATGAGCAGTTCTTC. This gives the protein CASSLERGAYNEQFF.

The CDR3 DNA sequence: TGTGCCAGCAGCCCCCTTCCCCTGGCTCCGTTGCGGAATGAGCAGTTCTTC. This gives the protein CASSPLPLAPLRNEQFF. V is TRBV7-2 and J is TRBJ2-1; D is undetermined. Germline V CDR1 and CDR2: SGHTA, FQGNSA. Deletions cut 5 bases from V and 7 bases from J, with 24 bases between. The CDR3 is 17 residues long.

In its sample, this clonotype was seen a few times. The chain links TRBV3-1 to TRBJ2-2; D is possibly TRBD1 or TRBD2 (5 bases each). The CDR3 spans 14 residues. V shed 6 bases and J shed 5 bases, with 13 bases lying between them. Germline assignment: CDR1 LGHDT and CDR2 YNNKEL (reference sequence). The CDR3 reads CASSSGTTTGELFF. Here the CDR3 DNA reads TGTGCCAGCAGTTCCGGGACGACAACCGGGGAGCTGTTTTTT. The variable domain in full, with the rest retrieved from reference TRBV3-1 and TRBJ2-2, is DTAVSQTPKYLVTQMGNDKSIKCEQNLGHDTMYWYKQDSKKFLKIMFSYNNKELIINETVPNRFSPKSPDKAHLNLHINSLELGDSAVYFCASSSGTTTGELFFGEGSRLTVL.

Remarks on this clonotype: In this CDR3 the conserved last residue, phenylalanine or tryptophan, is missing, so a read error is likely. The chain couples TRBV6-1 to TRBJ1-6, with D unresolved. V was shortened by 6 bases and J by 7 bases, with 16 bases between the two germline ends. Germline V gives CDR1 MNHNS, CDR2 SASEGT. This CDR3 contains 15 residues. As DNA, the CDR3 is TGTGCCAGCAGGAAAGAGGGTACGAACAATTCACCCCTCCACCTT. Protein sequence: CASRKEGTNNSPLHL.

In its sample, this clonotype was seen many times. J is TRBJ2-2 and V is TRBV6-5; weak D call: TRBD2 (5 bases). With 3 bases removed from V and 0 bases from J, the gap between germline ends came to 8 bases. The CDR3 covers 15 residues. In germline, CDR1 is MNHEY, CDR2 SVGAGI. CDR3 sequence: CASSYRGSNTGELFF. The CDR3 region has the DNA TGTGCCAGCAGTTATCGGGGATCGAACACCGGGGAGCTGTTTTTT.

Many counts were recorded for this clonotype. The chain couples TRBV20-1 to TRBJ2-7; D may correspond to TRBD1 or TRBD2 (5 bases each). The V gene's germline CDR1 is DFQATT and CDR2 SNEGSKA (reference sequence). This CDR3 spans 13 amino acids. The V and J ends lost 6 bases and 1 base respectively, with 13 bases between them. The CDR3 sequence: CSANPGGSYEQYF. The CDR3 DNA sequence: TGCAGTGCAAACCCTGGGGGATCCTACGAGCAGTACTTC.

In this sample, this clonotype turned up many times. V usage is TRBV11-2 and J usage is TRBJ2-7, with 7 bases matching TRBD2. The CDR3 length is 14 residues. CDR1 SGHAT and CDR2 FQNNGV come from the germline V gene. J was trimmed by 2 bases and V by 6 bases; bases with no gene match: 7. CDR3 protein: CASRPSSGAYEQYF. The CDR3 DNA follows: TGTGCCAGCAGACCCTCTAGCGGAGCCTACGAGCAGTACTTC.

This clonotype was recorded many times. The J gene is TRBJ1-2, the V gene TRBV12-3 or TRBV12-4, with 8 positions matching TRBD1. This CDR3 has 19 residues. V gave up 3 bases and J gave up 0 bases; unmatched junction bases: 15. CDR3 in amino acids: CASSLSSGQDLSANYGYTF. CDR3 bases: TGTGCCAGCAGTTTGTCCTCGGGACAGGACTTAAGCGCTAACTATGGCTACACCTTC.

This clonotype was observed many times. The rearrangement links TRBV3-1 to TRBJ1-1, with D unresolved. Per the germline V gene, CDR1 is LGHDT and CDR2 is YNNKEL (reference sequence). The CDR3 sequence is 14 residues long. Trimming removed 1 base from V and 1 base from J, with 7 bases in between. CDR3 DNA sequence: TGTGCCAGCAGCCAAGGTGGGGAGAACACTGAAGCTTTCTTT. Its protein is CASSQGGENTEAFF. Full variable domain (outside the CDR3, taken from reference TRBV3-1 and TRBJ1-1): DTAVSQTPKYLVTQMGNDKSIKCEQNLGHDTMYWYKQDSKKFLKIMFSYNNKELIINETVPNRFSPKSPDKAHLNLHINSLELGDSAVYFCASSQGGENTEAFFGQGTRLTVV.